This T cell receptor beta chain originates from a study of cytotoxic CD8 clonotypes in ibrutinib-treated CLL. Study as a whole: Productive templates per sample averaged 255,043; productive rearrangements, 94,082.

Only in-frame clones appear in the TCRdb table, and some are missing; sequencing was by immunoSEQ multiplex PCR. The table has approximately 100,000 clones, 58% seen once. Germline V CDR1 and CDR2: MGHRA, YSYEKL. Trimming cost V 2 bases and J 0 bases, with 8 bases left between them. This CDR3 comprises 15 residues. Study findings and constraints: Against age-matched healthy donors, baseline clonality ran higher and tracked circulating CD8+ T-cell counts.

With regard to this clone: Its specificity is unknown.

This clonotype originated in a human donor with chronic lymphocytic leukemia. Sequences were derived from PBMCs, sampled after 24 months of ibrutinib treatment. The rearrangement links TRBV4-1 to TRBJ1-5; D not resolved. The CDR3, as DNA: TGCGCCAGCAGCCAATCGGTTGATAGCAATCAGCCCCAGCATTTT. Its translation: CASSQSVDSNQPQHF.